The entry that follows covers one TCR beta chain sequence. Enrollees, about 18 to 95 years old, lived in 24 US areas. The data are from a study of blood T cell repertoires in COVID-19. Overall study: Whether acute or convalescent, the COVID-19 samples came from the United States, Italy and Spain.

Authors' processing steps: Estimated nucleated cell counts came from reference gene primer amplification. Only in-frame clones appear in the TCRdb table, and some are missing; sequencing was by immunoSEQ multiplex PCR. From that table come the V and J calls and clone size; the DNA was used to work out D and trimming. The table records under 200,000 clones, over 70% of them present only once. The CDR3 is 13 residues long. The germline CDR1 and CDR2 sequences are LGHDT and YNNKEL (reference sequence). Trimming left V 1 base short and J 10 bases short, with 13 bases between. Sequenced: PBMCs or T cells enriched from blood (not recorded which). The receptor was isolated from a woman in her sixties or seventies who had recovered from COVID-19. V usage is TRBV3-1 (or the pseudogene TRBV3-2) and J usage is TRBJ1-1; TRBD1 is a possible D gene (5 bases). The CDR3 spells CASSQVGDSLAFF. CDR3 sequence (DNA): TGTGCCAGCAGCCAAGTAGGAGACAGTCTAGCTTTCTTT.